This T cell receptor beta chain was found in a study of cytomegalovirus exposure and HLA in healthy donors. Primers: 60 Vbeta forward and 13 Jbeta reverse. Sequencing was performed with immunoSEQ multiplex PCR; in TCRdb, only in-frame clones are kept and a portion is missing. This listing includes about 210,000 clones. A word on this clone: No antigen is known for it.

Broader study findings: Common viral pathogens seemed, in a later analysis, to connect with several of the most significant clusters. Based on reports, TCR beta sequences accurately predicted HLA-A and HLA-B alleles for most subjects.

What was sequenced was PBMCs. The receptor was isolated from a young woman in good health and CMV-seropositive.

CDR3 nucleotides: TGTGCCAGCAGCCCAGGACTAGCGGATACGCAGTATTTT. Translating it yields CASSPGLADTQYF. The V call is TRBV11-2, the J call TRBJ2-3; 9 nucleotides align to TRBD2. Germline lookup yields CDR1 SGHAT and CDR2 FQNNGV. The length of the CDR3 is 13 residues. Trimming at V came to 5 bases and at J to 6 bases, leaving 3 bases not matched to a gene.